This T cell receptor beta chain appears in the sequencing data of a study of T cells in Graves' hyperthyroidism and ophthalmopathy. Overall study findings and caveats: Most thyroid-expanded clonotypes above 0.001 were also found in blood.

No progression to ophthalmopathy during 18 months of follow-up defined stable disease. The CDR3 is made up of 15 amino acids. Germline CDR1 and CDR2: SGHRS and YFSETQ. The trim removed 5 bases at V and 1 base at J, leaving 9 bases unmatched. Comment on this clonotype: Its antigen is not identified.

Template material for amplifying TCR beta CDR3 regions consisted of RNA transcripts. The TCR CDR3 first-round RT-PCR relied on the HTBI primer set. TCRdb redid the calling of the multiplex PCR reads with MiXCR, one entry per CDR3 protein. This sample has around 450,000 distinct CDR3 sequences, with 15% to 19% found just once. The sample taken for sequencing was blood. The rearrangement joins TRBV5-1 to TRBJ2-7; 7 bases are a match to TRBD1. This receptor was taken from a woman under 30 with Graves' hyperthyroidism. The CDR3 loop reads CASSYLPDRSYEQYF. The CDR3 bases are TGCGCCAGCAGTTACCTACCGGACAGGTCCTACGAGCAGTACTTC.